What follows are 4 T cell receptor beta chains derived from one specimen sequenced in a study of T cells in Graves' hyperthyroidism and ophthalmopathy. RNA transcripts yielded amplified TCR beta CDR3 regions. The study used the HTBI primer set for a first-round RT-PCR of the TCR CDR3. MiXCR was run by TCRdb on the multiplex PCR reads, yielding one entry per CDR3 protein. The sample shows 300,000 or so distinct CDR3 sequences, over 15% of them seen only once. The specimen was blood. These receptors all stem from a man between 25 and 39 years old with Graves' hyperthyroidism.

This clonotype was detected ten times or more. The chain has TRBV18 and TRBJ2-1; no clear D. The CDR3 spans 12 residues. From germline, CDR1 is KGHSH and CDR2 LQKENI. Trimming took 8 bases from V and 2 from J, leaving 7 bases between them. The CDR3 is CASSSPYNEQFF. CDR3 coding DNA: TGTGCCAGCAGCTCCCCCTACAATGAGCAGTTCTTC.

The chain combines TRBV9 with TRBJ1-1, with 7 bases aligning to TRBD1. Per the germline V gene, CDR1 is SGDLS and CDR2 is YYNGEE. There are 18 residues in the CDR3. V dropped 0 bases and J dropped 1; count of bases not matched to a gene: 12. The CDR3 loop reads CASSVGLTGDSKNTEAFF. As DNA, the CDR3 is TGTGCCAGCAGCGTAGGGTTAACGGGGGACAGTAAGAACACTGAAGCTTTCTTT.

This clonotype was seen a handful of times. A read error may account for a junction end that differs from germline. The rearrangement links TRBV10-3 to TRBJ2-1; no reliable D call. From germline, CDR1 is ENHRY and CDR2 SYGVKD. This CDR3 region has 13 residues. The CDR3 DNA reads TGTGCCATCAGTGCCTTAGACGCTCAGGTCGCAATCTTC. Translating gives CAISALDAQVAIF.

The rearrangement joins TRBV5-5 to TRBJ1-1; TRBD1 matches at 8 bases. The CDR3 consists of 17 residues. Trimming removed 0 bases from V and 1 base from J; junction bases left unmatched: 8. CDR1 and CDR2 from the germline V gene are SGHKS and YYEKEE (reference sequence). CDR3 sequence reads: CASSLAGTGLGNTEAFF. The CDR3 nucleotides are TGTGCCAGCAGCTTGGCCGGGACAGGTTTGGGGAACACTGAAGCTTTCTTT.